These T cell receptor beta chains were read from a single sample in a study of regulatory T cells in long-lasting Graves disease. TCRdb re-called the multiplex PCR reads with MiXCR, one entry per CDR3 protein. There are almost 350,000 distinct CDR3 sequences in the sample; roughly a fifth occur only once, and approximately 31% lies in the top ten. The sample consisted of peripheral blood mononuclear cells (PBMCs), taken when the disease was refractory, from a patient treated with antithyroid drugs. The source of these receptors is a female donor with Graves disease. Each CDR3 is given with its conserved first and last residue. Each record gives: V gene, J gene, D gene, clone size, CDR3 DNA, CDR3 protein. D genes are given only for firm matches. Some rows mark clone size as missing; the rest say once, few, many or name a class of expanded clone.

TRBV20-1	TRBJ2-4	NA	few	TGCAGTGCTCTCCGGAACCCCCAGGAAAACATTCAGTACTTC	CSALRNPQENIQYF
TRBV27	TRBJ1-5	NA	few	TGTGCCAGCAGCTTCCGGGCCCCTAATCAGCCCCAGCATTTT	CASSFRAPNQPQHF
TRBV5-1	TRBJ1-2	TRBD1	NA	TGCGCCAGCAGCTGGGACAGGAATGGCTACACCTTC	CASSWDRNGYTF
TRBV6-1	TRBJ1-5	TRBD1	few	TGTGCCAGCAGTGAAAAGACAGGGCTCCAGCCCCAGCATTTT	CASSEKTGLQPQHF
TRBV5-5	TRBJ1-4	NA	few	TGTGCCAGCAGCTTGAGACTGATTAATGAAAAACTGTTTTTT	CASSLRLINEKLFF
TRBV5-5	TRBJ1-6	TRBD1	many	TGTGCCAGCAGAATGTGGACAGGGAAAAATTCACCCCTCCACTTT	CASRMWTGKNSPLHF
TRBV28	TRBJ1-2	NA	many	TGTGCCAGCATCTCTGACACCATCTATGGCTACACCTTC	CASISDTIYGYTF
TRBV29-1	TRBJ2-7	NA	few	TGCAGCGTCCAGAGGGTCTACGAGCAGTACTTC	CSVQRVYEQYF
TRBV4-1	TRBJ2-4	TRBD2	NA	TGCGCCAGCAGCGGGACTAGCGGGAGAAGCATTCAGTACTTC	CASSGTSGRSIQYF
TRBV6-1	TRBJ1-5	NA	many	TGTGCCAGCCGAGGCTGGGTGGAGAATCAGCCCCAGCATTTT	CASRGWVENQPQHF
TRBV5-1	TRBJ2-2	NA	NA	TGCGCCAGCAGCGTTACTTTATTGGGGCTGACGAAGAACACCGGGGAGCTGTTTTTT	CASSVTLLGLTKNTGELFF
TRBV11-2	TRBJ1-5	NA	many	TGTGCCAGCAGCCAAGGGACTCTCGCCAATCAGCCCCAGCATTTT	CASSQGTLANQPQHF
TRBV7-9	TRBJ1-4	NA	NA	TGTGCCAGCAGCCGGGTCCGATCGGGTGAAAAACTGTTTTTT	CASSRVRSGEKLFF
TRBV20-1	TRBJ2-3	NA	NA	TGCAGTGCTAGAGAGGGGTCGGGACTGAACACAGATACGCAGTATTTT	CSAREGSGLNTDTQYF
TRBV27	TRBJ1-6	NA	many	TGTGCCAGCAGTTTAGGGGCAGCTCTTAATTCACCCCTCCACTTT	CASSLGAALNSPLHF
TRBV12-3/TRBV12-4	TRBJ2-7	NA	many	TGTGCCAGCAGTTATAGCGGACCGACCTACGAGCAGTACTTC	CASSYSGPTYEQYF
TRBV7-8	TRBJ2-5	NA	many	TGTGCCAGCAGCCCAAGCTTAACCCCAAGAGAGACCCAGTACTTC	CASSPSLTPRETQYF
TRBV12-3/TRBV12-4	TRBJ1-1	NA	NA	TGTGCCAGCAGGGAGACAGAGGCACTGAACACCGAAGCTTTCTTT	CASRETEALNTEAFF
TRBV28	TRBJ2-1	NA	NA	TGTGCCAGCAGTCCTATAAGACAGCTTTGGAATGAGCAGTTCTTC	CASSPIRQLWNEQFF
TRBV10-1	TRBJ1-2	NA	NA	TGCGCCAGCAGTGCCGGGACGGCGGAGGGCTACACCTTC	CASSAGTAEGYTF
TRBV20-1	TRBJ1-1	TRBD1	few	TGCAGTGCTAGAGATCCTCCCCCAGGGGGTTCGAACACTGAAGCTTTCTTT	CSARDPPPGGSNTEAFF
TRBV20-1	TRBJ1-3	NA	many	TGCAGTGCTATCATCAGCGACTCTGGAAACACCATATATTTT	CSAIISDSGNTIYF
TRBV7-9	TRBJ2-2	NA	NA	TGTGCCAGCAGCTTAAGGCCAGGACTGAGCACCGGGGAGCTGTTTTTT	CASSLRPGLSTGELFF
TRBV30	TRBJ1-4	NA	many	TGTGCCTGGAGCGGACAGAGGACGAGGGGTGAAAAACTGTTTTTT	CAWSGQRTRGEKLFF
TRBV5-6	TRBJ2-2	NA	few	TGTGCCAGCAGCCGACCGGGGACCGGGGCCGGGGAGCTGTTTTTT	CASSRPGTGAGELFF
TRBV28	TRBJ2-7	NA	many	TGTGCCAGCAGTTTATATGCTGGGACCTACGAGCAGTACTTC	CASSLYAGTYEQYF
TRBV6-1	TRBJ1-1	NA	many	TGTGCCAGCAGTGAAAATAGGGCTGAAGCTTTCTTT	CASSENRAEAFF
TRBV15	TRBJ2-7	NA	NA	TGTGCCACCAGCAGAGAGCGCGGCTCCTACGAGCAGTACTTC	CATSRERGSYEQYF
TRBV7-2	TRBJ2-5	NA	many	TGTGCCAGCAGCTTGCGGTTGGGGGCCCAAGAGACCCAGTACTTC	CASSLRLGAQETQYF
TRBV24-1	TRBJ1-2	NA	NA	TGTGCCACCAGTGATTTTAGCCAGTCCTATGACTACACCTTC	CATSDFSQSYDYTF
TRBV19	TRBJ2-7	NA	NA	TGTGCCAGTAGTATAGGGTCCTCCTACGAGCAGTACTTC	CASSIGSSYEQYF
TRBV4-1	TRBJ2-7	TRBD2	NA	TGCGCCAGCAGCCAAGCTTATGGCGGGAGTAGTCACGAGCAGTACTTC	CASSQAYGGSSHEQYF
TRBV2	TRBJ1-1	NA	many	TGTGCCAGCGGTCGACTATGGGACACTGAAGCTTTCTTT	CASGRLWDTEAFF
TRBV6-5	TRBJ1-3	NA	many	TGTGCCAGCAGTTTAGGGGTAGCTGGAAACACCATATATTTT	CASSLGVAGNTIYF
TRBV6-1	TRBJ2-2	TRBD2	few	TGTGCCAGCAGTCGGACTAGCGGGGGGACGAACACCGGGGAGCTGTTTTTT	CASSRTSGGTNTGELFF
TRBV5-1	TRBJ1-4	TRBD1	few	TGCGCCAGCAGCCTGGGACAGGGGAAGGAAAAACTGTTTTTT	CASSLGQGKEKLFF
TRBV7-2	TRBJ2-2	TRBD1	NA	TGTGCCAGCAGCTTAAAAGGGGGCATCGGTACCGGGGAGCTGTTTTTT	CASSLKGGIGTGELFF
TRBV7-2	TRBJ2-7	NA	many	TGTGCCAGCAGCTTGGGTCAGGGGTCCCGGGAGCAGTACTTC	CASSLGQGSREQYF
TRBV20-1	TRBJ2-5	TRBD1	many	TGCAGTGCTAGACGCCGGGACAGCCAAGAGACCCAGTACTTC	CSARRRDSQETQYF
TRBV12-3/TRBV12-4	TRBJ2-7	NA	few	TGTGCCAGCAGTTTAAGCCTGAGCTCCTACGAGCAGTACTTC	CASSLSLSSYEQYF